These T cell receptor beta chains were read from a single sample in a study of T cells in Graves' hyperthyroidism and ophthalmopathy. TCRdb ran MiXCR on the multiplex PCR reads and lists one entry per CDR3 protein. Among some 180,000 distinct CDR3 sequences listed, around 15% were seen once. Specimen: blood. These receptors came from a woman aged 45-65 years with Graves' hyperthyroidism. Both conserved end residues are part of each CDR3. Fields, in order: V gene, J gene, clone size, D gene, CDR3 protein, CDR3 DNA. A D gene is named only where the DNA matches it firmly. The size of a clone is reported for some rows only, either as once, few or many, or as a class for expanded clones.

V: TRBV9; J: TRBJ2-7; size: many; D: NA; CDR3: CASSPTLGRYYEQYF; DNA: TGTGCCAGCAGCCCCACCCTCGGCAGATACTACGAGCAGTACTTC
V: TRBV12-3/TRBV12-4; J: TRBJ2-1; size: many; D: TRBD1; CDR3: CASSLSWTGGSEQFF; DNA: TGTGCCAGCAGTTTAAGTTGGACAGGGGGTAGTGAGCAGTTCTTC
V: TRBV19; J: TRBJ1-5; size: many; D: NA; CDR3: CASSIIHNQPQHF; DNA: TGTGCCAGTAGTATTATCCACAATCAGCCCCAGCATTTT
V: TRBV7-2; J: TRBJ2-7; size: many; D: NA; CDR3: CASSYGPNAYEQYF; DNA: TGTGCCAGCAGCTACGGACCGAATGCGTACGAGCAGTACTTC
V: TRBV3-1; J: TRBJ1-6; size: few; D: NA; CDR3: CAGSVPNSPLHF; DNA: TGTGCCGGCAGCGTTCCTAATTCGCCCCTCCACTTT
V: TRBV25-1; J: TRBJ2-3; size: NA; D: TRBD2; CDR3: CASSEFGLAGLADTQYF; DNA: TGTGCCAGCAGTGAATTCGGTCTAGCGGGATTGGCAGATACGCAGTATTTT
V: TRBV7-9; J: TRBJ1-2; size: NA; D: NA; CDR3: CASSLYRDIDGYTF; DNA: TGTGCCAGCAGCTTATACCGGGACATAGACGGCTACACCTTC
V: TRBV11-1; J: TRBJ1-1; size: many; D: TRBD1; CDR3: CASSSRVGQGDTEAFF; DNA: TGTGCCAGCAGCTCAAGAGTAGGACAGGGGGACACTGAAGCTTTCTTT
V: TRBV15; J: TRBJ1-5; size: once; D: NA; CDR3: CATGGGNQPQHF; DNA: TGTGCCACCGGGGGGGGCAATCAGCCCCAGCATTTT
V: TRBV6-1; J: TRBJ1-4; size: many; D: NA; CDR3: CASTTLGLNEKLFF; DNA: TGTGCCAGCACCACCCTGGGCTTAAATGAAAAACTGTTTTTT
V: TRBV5-1; J: TRBJ2-1; size: many; D: TRBD2; CDR3: CASSLVAGESYNEQFF; DNA: TGCGCCAGCAGCTTGGTGGCGGGGGAATCCTACAATGAGCAGTTCTTC
V: TRBV2; J: TRBJ1-3; size: once; D: NA; CDR3: CASSEWGGPRNTIYF; DNA: TGTGCCAGCAGCGAATGGGGGGGGCCTAGAAACACCATATATTTT
V: TRBV6-6; J: TRBJ1-5; size: many; D: NA; CDR3: CASSYGPGITENNSNQPQHF; DNA: TGTGCCAGCAGTTACGGGCCTGGGATTACAGAAAACAATAGCAATCAGCCCCAGCATTTT
V: TRBV9; J: TRBJ2-3; size: NA; D: TRBD1; CDR3: CASSAGTGTDTQYF; DNA: TGTGCCAGCAGCGCCGGGACAGGGACAGATACGCAGTATTTT
V: TRBV20-1; J: TRBJ1-2; size: many; D: TRBD1; CDR3: CSARMTGGGYGYTF; DNA: TGCAGTGCTCGAATGACAGGGGGCGGCTATGGCTACACCTTC
V: TRBV3-1; J: TRBJ1-5; size: many; D: NA; CDR3: CASSQFPQTRNQPQHF; DNA: TGTGCCAGCAGCCAATTCCCACAAACCAGGAATCAGCCCCAGCATTTT
V: TRBV13; J: TRBJ1-1; size: many; D: NA; CDR3: CASSFGPMNTEAFF; DNA: TGTGCCAGCAGCTTCGGGCCAATGAACACTGAAGCTTTCTTT
V: TRBV5-6; J: TRBJ2-7; size: NA; D: NA; CDR3: CASSLDPDEQYF; DNA: TGTGCCAGCAGCTTGGACCCGGACGAGCAGTACTTC
V: TRBV5-4; J: TRBJ2-1; size: few; D: NA; CDR3: CASSVQGLDEQFF; DNA: TGTGCCAGCAGCGTGCAGGGGCTCGATGAGCAGTTCTTC
V: TRBV5-1; J: TRBJ2-3; size: NA; D: TRBD1; CDR3: CASSPTGGLAPTDTQYF; DNA: TGCGCCAGCAGCCCGACAGGGGGCCTAGCCCCCACAGATACGCAGTATTTT
V: TRBV7-6; J: TRBJ1-4; size: many; D: NA; CDR3: CASSPRTATNEKLFF; DNA: TGTGCCAGCAGCCCCCGGACAGCAACTAATGAAAAACTGTTTTTT
V: TRBV2; J: TRBJ2-1; size: NA; D: TRBD2; CDR3: CASSTPGLAVNEQFF; DNA: TGTGCCAGCAGTACCCCGGGACTAGCGGTCAATGAGCAGTTCTTC
V: TRBV7-9; J: TRBJ2-1; size: once; D: TRBD2; CDR3: CAGPSGAYNEQFF; DNA: TGTGCCGGACCTAGCGGGGCCTACAATGAGCAGTTCTTC
V: TRBV20-1; J: TRBJ2-2; size: many; D: NA; CDR3: CSAAPDGAGELFF; DNA: TGCAGTGCCGCCCCCGATGGGGCCGGGGAGCTGTTTTTT
V: TRBV7-2; J: TRBJ2-4; size: many; D: NA; CDR3: CASSLQGIVGKNIQYF; DNA: TGTGCCAGCAGCTTACAGGGGATTGTTGGCAAAAACATTCAGTACTTC
V: TRBV9; J: TRBJ2-5; size: many; D: TRBD1; CDR3: CASSVSSMTGGPQETQYF; DNA: TGTGCCAGCAGCGTAAGTTCCATGACAGGGGGTCCCCAAGAGACCCAGTACTTC
V: TRBV5-1; J: TRBJ1-3; size: many; D: NA; CDR3: CASSLGYRFAGNTIYF; DNA: TGCGCCAGCAGCTTGGGGTACCGGTTCGCTGGAAACACCATATATTTT
V: TRBV25-1; J: TRBJ1-1; size: few; D: NA; CDR3: CASSADPRGTEAFF; DNA: TGTGCCAGCAGTGCGGACCCCCGGGGGACTGAAGCTTTCTTT
V: TRBV20-1; J: TRBJ1-1; size: many; D: TRBD1; CDR3: CSATTGGPNTEAFF; DNA: TGCAGTGCAACAACAGGGGGACCGAACACTGAAGCTTTCTTT
V: TRBV27; J: TRBJ2-7; size: many; D: NA; CDR3: CASTTVGDEQYF; DNA: TGTGCCAGCACCACTGTGGGGGACGAGCAGTACTTC
V: TRBV27; J: TRBJ2-3; size: many; D: TRBD2; CDR3: CASSTILAGASTDTQYF; DNA: TGTGCCAGCAGTACTATACTAGCGGGGGCTAGCACAGATACGCAGTATTTT
V: TRBV6-2/TRBV6-3; J: TRBJ2-4; size: many; D: TRBD1; CDR3: CASSSGPGQGLVKNIQYF; DNA: TGTGCCAGCAGTTCCGGGCCGGGACAGGGATTAGTCAAAAACATTCAGTACTTC
V: TRBV5-1; J: TRBJ2-1; size: many; D: TRBD2; CDR3: CASSLEASGRYNEQFF; DNA: TGCGCCAGCAGCTTGGAGGCTAGCGGACGCTACAATGAGCAGTTCTTC
V: TRBV5-1; J: TRBJ2-3; size: many; D: NA; CDR3: CASSLAGEYDTQYF; DNA: TGCGCCAGCAGCTTGGCTGGGGAGTACGATACGCAGTATTTT
V: TRBV2; J: TRBJ2-1; size: NA; D: NA; CDR3: CASSYGGHSYNEQFF; DNA: TGTGCCAGCAGTTACGGGGGTCACTCCTACAATGAGCAGTTCTTC
V: TRBV5-6; J: TRBJ2-7; size: few; D: NA; CDR3: CASNGRGSYEQYF; DNA: TGTGCCAGCAATGGGCGGGGTTCCTACGAGCAGTACTTC
V: TRBV11-2; J: TRBJ1-5; size: many; D: NA; CDR3: CASSLERNQPQHF; DNA: TGTGCCAGCAGCTTAGAGCGCAATCAGCCCCAGCATTTT
V: TRBV20-1; J: TRBJ1-3; size: many; D: NA; CDR3: CSARERGFGSGNTIYF; DNA: TGCAGTGCCCGCGAAAGGGGATTTGGATCTGGAAACACCATATATTTT
V: TRBV4-3; J: TRBJ1-6; size: NA; D: TRBD1; CDR3: CASSQEGTGGGYNSPLHF; DNA: TGCGCCAGCAGCCAAGAGGGGACAGGGGGCGGGTATAATTCACCCCTCCACTTT
V: TRBV5-1; J: TRBJ2-7; size: NA; D: NA; CDR3: CASSLALGYEQYF; DNA: TGCGCCAGCAGCTTGGCCCTGGGCTACGAGCAGTACTTC
V: TRBV6-5; J: TRBJ1-2; size: many; D: NA; CDR3: CASSYLGRQNGYGYTF; DNA: TGTGCCAGCAGTTACTTGGGACGGCAGAATGGCTATGGCTACACCTTC
V: TRBV6-1; J: TRBJ2-1; size: many; D: NA; CDR3: CASIWYNEQFF; DNA: TGTGCCAGCATTTGGTACAATGAGCAGTTCTTC
V: TRBV7-9; J: TRBJ1-4; size: NA; D: NA; CDR3: CASSRGGVRANEKLFF; DNA: TGTGCCAGCAGCCGAGGCGGGGTGAGAGCTAATGAAAAACTGTTTTTT
V: TRBV6-1; J: TRBJ2-7; size: many; D: NA; CDR3: CASSEEAGYEQYF; DNA: TGTGCCAGCAGTGAAGAGGCGGGCTACGAGCAGTACTTC
V: TRBV2; J: TRBJ1-1; size: few; D: NA; CDR3: CASSGELNTEAFF; DNA: TGTGCCAGCAGTGGTGAGCTGAACACTGAAGCTTTCTTT
V: TRBV6-2/TRBV6-3; J: TRBJ1-5; size: many; D: NA; CDR3: CASRTDGSEPQHF; DNA: TGTGCCAGCAGGACGGACGGATCGGAGCCCCAGCATTTT
V: TRBV20-1; J: TRBJ2-7; size: NA; D: TRBD2; CDR3: CSASGTSGGYEQYF; DNA: TGCAGTGCTAGTGGGACTAGCGGGGGCTACGAGCAGTACTTC
V: TRBV10-3; J: TRBJ2-7; size: many; D: NA; CDR3: CAISEFGSTYEQYF; DNA: TGTGCCATCAGTGAGTTTGGCAGTACCTACGAGCAGTACTTC
V: TRBV20-1; J: TRBJ1-1; size: once; D: NA; CDR3: CSAQLWGGADTEAFF; DNA: TGCAGTGCCCAGCTCTGGGGAGGGGCCGACACTGAAGCTTTCTTT
V: TRBV11-2; J: TRBJ2-2; size: many; D: TRBD2; CDR3: CASSSSTSPVRELFF; DNA: TGTGCCAGCAGCTCCTCGACTAGCCCGGTTCGGGAGCTGTTTTTT
V: TRBV2; J: TRBJ2-5; size: many; D: NA; CDR3: CASSGLERGETQYF; DNA: TGTGCCAGCAGTGGACTAGAGAGGGGGGAGACCCAGTACTTC
V: TRBV20-1; J: TRBJ2-5; size: many; D: TRBD2; CDR3: CSSPVAGGGETQYF; DNA: TGCAGTTCCCCGGTGGCGGGGGGAGGGGAGACCCAGTACTTC
V: TRBV7-9; J: TRBJ2-1; size: many; D: TRBD2; CDR3: CASSLASGRASYNEQFF; DNA: TGTGCCAGCAGCCTAGCTAGCGGACGAGCGTCCTACAATGAGCAGTTCTTC
V: TRBV12-3/TRBV12-4; J: TRBJ1-1; size: NA; D: NA; CDR3: CASSPGYLAFF; DNA: TGTGCCAGCAGTCCAGGGTATTTGGCTTTCTTT